The present entry profiles one TCR beta chain with its context. The target antigen is unknown. This entry belongs to a study of Ad26.COV2.S vaccination and SARS-CoV-2 variants. Notes on the study in general: It is possible that the TCR breadth and depth analyses underestimated the total T cell responses.

V lost 4 bases and J 1 base, leaving 10 bases between the germline ends. The CDR3 covers 14 residues. CDR1 is MNHEY and CDR2 is SMNVEV in the germline V gene (reference sequence). Treatment noted: about 20 received Ad26.COV2.S at low or high dose, single or two shots; 5 received placebo; per-sample allocation not given. After the first vaccine or placebo injection, samples were drawn on day 63. Donor was an adult aged 18-55 years in Boston. Clones were sequenced by immunoSEQ multiplex PCR, and TCRdb holds only the in-frame ones, with some missing. The table records about 350,000 clones, approximately 90% of them present only once.

The input for sequencing was peripheral blood, taken in a trial of Ad26.COV2.S vaccine versus placebo. The sequence was collected from a person aged 18 to 59 who received the Ad26.COV2.S COVID-19 vaccine or a placebo. The rearrangement joins TRBV27 to TRBJ2-5, with D perhaps TRBD2 (5 bases). The CDR3 sequence: CASSSLLGQETQYF. CDR3 nucleotide sequence: TGTGCCAGCAGTTCCTTACTAGGCCAAGAGACCCAGTACTTC.